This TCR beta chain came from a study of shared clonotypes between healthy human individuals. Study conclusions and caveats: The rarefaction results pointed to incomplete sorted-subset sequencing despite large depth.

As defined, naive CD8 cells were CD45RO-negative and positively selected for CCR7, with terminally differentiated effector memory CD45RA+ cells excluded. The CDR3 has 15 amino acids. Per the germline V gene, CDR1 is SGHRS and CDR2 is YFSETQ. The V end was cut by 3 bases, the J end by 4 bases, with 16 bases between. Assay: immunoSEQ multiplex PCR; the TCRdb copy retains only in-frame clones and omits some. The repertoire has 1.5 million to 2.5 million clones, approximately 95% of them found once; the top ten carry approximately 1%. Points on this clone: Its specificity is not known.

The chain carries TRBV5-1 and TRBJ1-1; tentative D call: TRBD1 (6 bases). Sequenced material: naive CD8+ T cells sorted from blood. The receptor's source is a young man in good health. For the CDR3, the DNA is TGCGCCAGCAGCTCCCACAGGGAGTTGGTCACTGAAGCTTTCTTT. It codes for CASSSHRELVTEAFF.